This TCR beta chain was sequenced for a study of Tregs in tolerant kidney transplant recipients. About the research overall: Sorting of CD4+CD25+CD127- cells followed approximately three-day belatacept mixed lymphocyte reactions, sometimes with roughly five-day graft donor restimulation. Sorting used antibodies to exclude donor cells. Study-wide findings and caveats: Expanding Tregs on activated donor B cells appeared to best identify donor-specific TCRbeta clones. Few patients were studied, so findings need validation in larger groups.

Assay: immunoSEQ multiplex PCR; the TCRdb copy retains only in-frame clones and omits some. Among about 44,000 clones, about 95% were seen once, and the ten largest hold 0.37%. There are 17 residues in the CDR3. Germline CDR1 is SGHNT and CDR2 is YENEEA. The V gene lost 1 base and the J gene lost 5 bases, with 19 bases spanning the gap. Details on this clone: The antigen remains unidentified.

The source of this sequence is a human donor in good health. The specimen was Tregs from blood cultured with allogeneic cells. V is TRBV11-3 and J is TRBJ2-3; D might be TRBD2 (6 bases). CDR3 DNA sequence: TGTGCCAGCAGCTTAGGTGGGACTTTCGCCCCTATAGATACGCAGTATTTT. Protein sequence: CASSLGGTFAPIDTQYF. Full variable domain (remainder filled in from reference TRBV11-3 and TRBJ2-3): EAGVVQSPRYKIIEKKQPVAFWCNPISGHNTLYWYLQNLGQGPELLIRYENEEAVDDSQLPKDRFSAERLKGVDSTLKIQPAELGDSAVYLCASSLGGTFAPIDTQYFGPGTRLTVL.